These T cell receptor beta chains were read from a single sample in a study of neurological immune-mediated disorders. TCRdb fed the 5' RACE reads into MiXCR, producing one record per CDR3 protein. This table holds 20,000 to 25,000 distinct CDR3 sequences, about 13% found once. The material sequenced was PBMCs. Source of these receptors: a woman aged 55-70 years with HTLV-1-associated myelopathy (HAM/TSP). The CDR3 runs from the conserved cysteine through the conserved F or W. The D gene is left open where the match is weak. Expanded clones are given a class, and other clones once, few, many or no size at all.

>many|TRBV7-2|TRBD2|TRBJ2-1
TGTGCCAGCAGCCTGGGACTAGCGGAGGTGAATGAGCAGTTCTTC
CASSLGLAEVNEQFF
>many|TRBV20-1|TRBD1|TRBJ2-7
TGCAGTGCTACTGGACAGGTCTACGAGCAGTACTTC
CSATGQVYEQYF
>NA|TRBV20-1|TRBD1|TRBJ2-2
TGCAGTGCTAGAGTCCCCCACAGGGGGCTTGGCGGGGAGCTGTTTTTT
CSARVPHRGLGGELFF
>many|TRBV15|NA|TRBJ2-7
TGTGCCACCAGCAGTGGGGGTGGGGAACGGTACGAGCAGTACTTC
CATSSGGGERYEQYF
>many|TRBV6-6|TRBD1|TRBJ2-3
TGTGCCAGCAGTCCTCCGGGACAGGGGATAGATACGCAGTATTTT
CASSPPGQGIDTQYF
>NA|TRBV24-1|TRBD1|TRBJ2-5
TGTGCCACCAGTGAGACAGGGGTAGCAGAGACCCAGTACTTC
CATSETGVAETQYF
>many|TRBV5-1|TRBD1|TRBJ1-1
TGCGCCAGCAGCTTCAACAGGGGGTGGAACACTGAAGCTTTCTTT
CASSFNRGWNTEAFF
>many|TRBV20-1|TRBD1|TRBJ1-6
TGCAGTGCCAAACGTCGGGACAGCTATTCACCCCTCCACTTT
CSAKRRDSYSPLHF
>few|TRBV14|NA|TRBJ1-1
TGTGCCAGCAGCCAAGATCAAAGTGAAATGAACACTGAAGCTTTCTTT
CASSQDQSEMNTEAFF
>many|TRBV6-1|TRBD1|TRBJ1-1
TGTGCCACCCCGAGGACAGGGGGACGCACTGAAGCTTTCTTT
CATPRTGGRTEAFF
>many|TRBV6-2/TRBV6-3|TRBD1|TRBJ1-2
TGTGCCAGCACTCCGGACAGGGACGGCTACACCTTC
CASTPDRDGYTF
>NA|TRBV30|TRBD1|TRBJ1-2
TGTGCCTGCCAGGGGGGGGGCTATGGCTACACCTTC
CACQGGGYGYTF
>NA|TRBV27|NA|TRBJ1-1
TGTGCCAGCAGGCCGGGTCCTAAAGCTTTCTTT
CASRPGPKAFF
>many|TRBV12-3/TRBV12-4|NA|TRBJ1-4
TGTGCCAGCAGTTTAGTTCTTTGGGGAAAACTGTTTTTT
CASSLVLWGKLFF
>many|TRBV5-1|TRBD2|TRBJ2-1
TGCGCCAGCAGCTTGGGACTAGCGGCCAATGAGCAGTTCTTC
CASSLGLAANEQFF
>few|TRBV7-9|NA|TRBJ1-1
TGTGCCAGCAGCTTCACGGGTGACCCGCGGGCCACTGAAGCTTTCTTT
CASSFTGDPRATEAFF
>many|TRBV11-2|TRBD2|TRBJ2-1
TGTGCCAGCAGCTTCTCGGGGGGGCTGTACAATGAGCAGTTCTTC
CASSFSGGLYNEQFF
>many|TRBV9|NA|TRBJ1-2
TGTGCCAGCAGCGTATTAGGGACCGTCTATGGCTACACCTTC
CASSVLGTVYGYTF
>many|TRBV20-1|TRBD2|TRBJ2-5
TGCAGTTGGATTAGCGGGCTAGGCCAAGAGACCCAGTACTTC
CSWISGLGQETQYF
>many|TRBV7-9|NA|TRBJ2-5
TGTGCCAGCAGCTTAGCCAACTTCCAAGAGACCCAGTACTTC
CASSLANFQETQYF
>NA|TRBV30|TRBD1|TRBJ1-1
TGTGCCTGGAACCTGGACAGGCAGAACACTGAAGCTTTCTTT
CAWNLDRQNTEAFF
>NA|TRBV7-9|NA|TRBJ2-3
TGTGCCGGATCCTCTAGCTGCAACACAGATACTCAGTATTTT
CAGSSSCNTDTQYF
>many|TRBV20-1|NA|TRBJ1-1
TGCAGTGCTAGCCCAGGGGCTGAAGCTTTCTTT
CSASPGAEAFF
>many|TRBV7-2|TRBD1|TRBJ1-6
TGTGCCAGCAGCCAGACAGGGAGTAATTCACCCCTCCACTTT
CASSQTGSNSPLHF
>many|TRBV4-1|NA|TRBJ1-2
TGCGCCAGCAGCCAAGCTAACTATGGCTACACCTTC
CASSQANYGYTF
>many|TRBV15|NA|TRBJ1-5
TGTGCCACTGGTGGGAGTTATAGCAATCAGCCCCAGCATTTT
CATGGSYSNQPQHF
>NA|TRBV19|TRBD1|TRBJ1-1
TGTGCCAGTAGAATCCGGGACAGGGGGTTTATTGATGGCGCTGAAGCTTTCTTT
CASRIRDRGFIDGAEAFF
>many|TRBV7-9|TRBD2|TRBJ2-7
TGTGCCATCGGGGGGGGTAGCTCCTACGAGCAGTACTTC
CAIGGGSSYEQYF
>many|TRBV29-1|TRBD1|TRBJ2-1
TGCAGCGTGATTCGGGACAGGCCTCACAATGAGCAGTTCTTC
CSVIRDRPHNEQFF
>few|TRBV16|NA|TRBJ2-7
TGTGCCAGCAGCCAATCCGATCCCTTAGGCGAGCAGTACTTC
CASSQSDPLGEQYF
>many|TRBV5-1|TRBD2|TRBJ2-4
TGCGCCAGCAGCGCGGGAGGATTACTAGCCAAAAACATTCAGTACTTC
CASSAGGLLAKNIQYF
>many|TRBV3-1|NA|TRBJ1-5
TGTGCCAGCAGCCAGATGGGTCAGCCCCAGCATTTT
CASSQMGQPQHF
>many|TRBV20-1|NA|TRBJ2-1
TGCAGTGCTAGAGAGGAGAAGGGGCCCATCCCCTTTTACAATGAGCAGTTCTTC
CSAREEKGPIPFYNEQFF